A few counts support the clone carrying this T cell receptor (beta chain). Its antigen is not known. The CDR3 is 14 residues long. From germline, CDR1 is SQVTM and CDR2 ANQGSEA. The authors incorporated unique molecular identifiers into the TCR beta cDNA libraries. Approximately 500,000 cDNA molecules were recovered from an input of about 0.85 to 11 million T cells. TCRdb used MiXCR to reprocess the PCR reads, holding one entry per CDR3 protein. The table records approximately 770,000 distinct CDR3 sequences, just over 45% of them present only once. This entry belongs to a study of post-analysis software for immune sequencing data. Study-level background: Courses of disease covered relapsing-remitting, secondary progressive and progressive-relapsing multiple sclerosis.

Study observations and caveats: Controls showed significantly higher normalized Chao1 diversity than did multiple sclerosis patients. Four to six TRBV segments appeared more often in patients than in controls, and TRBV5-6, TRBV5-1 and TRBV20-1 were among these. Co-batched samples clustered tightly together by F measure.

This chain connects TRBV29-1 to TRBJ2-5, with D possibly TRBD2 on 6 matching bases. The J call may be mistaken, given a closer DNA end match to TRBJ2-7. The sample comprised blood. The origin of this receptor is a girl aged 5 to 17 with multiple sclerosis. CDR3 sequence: CSVASGRQGGEQYF. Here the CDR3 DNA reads TGCAGCGTAGCTTCGGGGAGGCAAGGCGGCGAGCAGTACTTC.